These 2 T cell receptor beta chains came from one sample sequenced in a study of blood T cell repertoires in COVID-19. Sequenced by immunoSEQ multiplex PCR; TCRdb stores in-frame clones only, minus some. Altogether approximately 31,000 clones are present, approximately 89% being singletons, with the ten largest covering 3.7%. The source material was peripheral blood. The origin of the receptors is a man aged 60 to 69 with acute or convalescent COVID-19.

The J gene is TRBJ2-1, the V gene TRBV18, with 15 bases matching TRBD2. The J segment lost 7 bases and the V segment lost 3 bases, leaving 1 base of the junction unmatched. CDR3 size: 15 residues. CDR1 and CDR2 (germline): KGHSH, LQKENI. Here the CDR3 reads CASSPGLAGGNEQFF. DNA for the CDR3: TGTGCCAGCTCACCGGGACTAGCGGGAGGTAATGAGCAGTTCTTC.

The V gene is TRBV7-6, the J gene TRBJ2-5, with 7 bases lining up with TRBD1. The V gene's germline CDR1 is SGHVS and CDR2 FNYEAQ. The CDR3 sequence is 18 residues long. Losses at the gene ends were 6 bases for V and 4 bases for J; bases not matched to a gene: 20. The CDR3 is CASREQGVDRTGGETQYF. CDR3 bases: TGTGCCAGCAGGGAGCAGGGGGTAGACCGTACAGGTGGAGAGACCCAGTACTTC.